The present T cell receptor (beta chain) was sequenced within a study of OX40 agonist ivuxolimab in advanced cancers. Study at large: Hepatocellular carcinoma, melanoma, renal cell or head and neck cancer was diagnosed in the dose-escalation patients. Among those enrolled, mean age was around 55 years (range roughly 20 to 80) and 70% to 85% were male.

Study observations and caveats: Researchers report that CD8+ T cells had, on average, more expanded clones than CD4+.

A word on this clone: No antigen is known for it.

Autoimmune disease history or systemic immunosuppression disqualified patients. The protocol was immunoSEQ multiplex PCR, while the TCRdb copy is restricted to in-frame clones and leaves out a portion. The sample lists 77,000 or so clones, around 94% seen once, with roughly 22% in the top ten. Germline loops: CDR1 MGHRA, CDR2 YSYEKL. V gave up 6 bases and J gave up 4 bases; unmatched junction bases: 9. This CDR3 comprises 15 residues. The rearrangement joins TRBV4-1 to TRBJ2-7, with 10 positions matching TRBD1. This clonotype was obtained from an adult with an advanced solid tumor such as melanoma, head and neck, liver or kidney cancer. The material sequenced was CD4+ or CD8+ T cells sorted from blood, taken in a trial of the OX40 agonist ivuxolimab. CDR3 DNA: TGCGCCAGCAGTCTAGAGGGACAGGGGAAGTACGAGCAGTACTTC. Amino acids: CASSLEGQGKYEQYF.